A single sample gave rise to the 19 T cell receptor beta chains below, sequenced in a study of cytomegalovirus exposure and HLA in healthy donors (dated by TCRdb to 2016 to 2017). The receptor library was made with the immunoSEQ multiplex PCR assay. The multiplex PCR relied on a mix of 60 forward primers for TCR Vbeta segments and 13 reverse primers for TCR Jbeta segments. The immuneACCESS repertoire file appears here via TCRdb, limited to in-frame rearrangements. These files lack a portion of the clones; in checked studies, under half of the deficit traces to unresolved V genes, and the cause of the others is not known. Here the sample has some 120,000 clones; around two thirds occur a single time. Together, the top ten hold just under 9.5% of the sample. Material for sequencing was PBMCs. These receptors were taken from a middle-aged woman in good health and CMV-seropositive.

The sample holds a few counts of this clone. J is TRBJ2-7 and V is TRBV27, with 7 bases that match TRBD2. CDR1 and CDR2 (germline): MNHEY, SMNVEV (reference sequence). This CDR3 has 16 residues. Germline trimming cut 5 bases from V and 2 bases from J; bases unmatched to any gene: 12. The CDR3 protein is CASSALIAGLAYEQYF. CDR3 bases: TGTGCCAGCAGTGCCCTAATAGCTGGACTAGCCTACGAGCAGTACTTC.

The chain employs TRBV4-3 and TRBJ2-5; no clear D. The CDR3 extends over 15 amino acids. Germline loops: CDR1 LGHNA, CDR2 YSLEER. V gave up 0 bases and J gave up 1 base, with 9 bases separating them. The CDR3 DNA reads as TGCGCCAGCAGCCAAGATTCACCGAGCCAAGAGACCCAGTACTTC. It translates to CASSQDSPSQETQYF.

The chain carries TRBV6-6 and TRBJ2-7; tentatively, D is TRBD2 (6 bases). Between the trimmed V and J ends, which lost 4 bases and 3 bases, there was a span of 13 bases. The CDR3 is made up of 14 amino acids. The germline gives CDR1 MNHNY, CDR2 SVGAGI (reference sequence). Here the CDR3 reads CASSSTLADYEQYF. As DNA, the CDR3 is TGTGCCAGCAGTTCCACCTTAGCGGACTACGAGCAGTACTTC.

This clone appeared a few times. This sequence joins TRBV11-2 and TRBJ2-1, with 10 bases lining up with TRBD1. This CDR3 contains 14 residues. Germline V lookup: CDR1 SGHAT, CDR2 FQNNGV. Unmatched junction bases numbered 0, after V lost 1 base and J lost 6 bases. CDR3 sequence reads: CASSLGQGANEQFF. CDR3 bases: TGTGCCAGCAGCTTAGGACAGGGGGCCAATGAGCAGTTCTTC. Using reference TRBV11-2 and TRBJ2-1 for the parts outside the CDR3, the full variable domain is EAGVAQSPRYKIIEKRQSVAFWCNPISGHATLYWYQQILGQGPKLLIQFQNNGVVDDSQLPKDRFSAERLKGVDSTLKIQPAKLEDSAVYLCASSLGQGANEQFFGPGTRLTVL.

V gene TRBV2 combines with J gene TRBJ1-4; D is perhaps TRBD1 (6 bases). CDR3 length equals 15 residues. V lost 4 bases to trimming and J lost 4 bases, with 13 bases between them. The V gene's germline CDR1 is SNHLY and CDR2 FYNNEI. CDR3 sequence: CASSGTGQVNEKLFF. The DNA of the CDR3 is TGTGCCAGCAGTGGTACGGGACAAGTTAATGAAAAACTGTTTTTT. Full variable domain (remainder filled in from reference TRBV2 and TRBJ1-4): EPEVTQTPSHQVTQMGQEVILRCVPISNHLYFYWYRQILGQKVEFLVSFYNNEISEKSEIFDDQFSVERPDGSNFTLKIRSTKLEDSAMYFCASSGTGQVNEKLFFGSGTQLSVL.

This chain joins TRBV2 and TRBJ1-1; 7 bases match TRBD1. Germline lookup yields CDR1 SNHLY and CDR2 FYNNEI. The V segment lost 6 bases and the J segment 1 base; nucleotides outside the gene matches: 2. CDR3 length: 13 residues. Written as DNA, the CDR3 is TGTGCCAGCAGGGGACAGAGGAACACTGAAGCTTTCTTT. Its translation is CASRGQRNTEAFF.

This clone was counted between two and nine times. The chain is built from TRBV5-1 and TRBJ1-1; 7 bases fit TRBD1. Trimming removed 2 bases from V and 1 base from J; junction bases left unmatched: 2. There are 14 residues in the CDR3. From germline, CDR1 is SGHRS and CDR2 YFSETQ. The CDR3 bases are TGCGCCAGCAGCTTCCGGACAGGGAACACTGAAGCTTTCTTT. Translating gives CASSFRTGNTEAFF.

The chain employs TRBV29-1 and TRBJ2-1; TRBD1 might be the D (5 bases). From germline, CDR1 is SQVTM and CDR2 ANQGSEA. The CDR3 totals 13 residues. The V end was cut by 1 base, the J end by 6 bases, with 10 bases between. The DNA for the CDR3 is TGCAGCGTTGAAGCCACTGGGGCCAATGAGCAGTTCTTC. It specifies CSVEATGANEQFF.

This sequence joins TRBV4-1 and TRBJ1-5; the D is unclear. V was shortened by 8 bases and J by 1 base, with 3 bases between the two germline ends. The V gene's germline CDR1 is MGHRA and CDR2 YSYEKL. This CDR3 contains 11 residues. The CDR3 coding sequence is TGCGCCAGCGGCAGCAATCAGCCCCAGCATTTT. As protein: CASGSNQPQHF.

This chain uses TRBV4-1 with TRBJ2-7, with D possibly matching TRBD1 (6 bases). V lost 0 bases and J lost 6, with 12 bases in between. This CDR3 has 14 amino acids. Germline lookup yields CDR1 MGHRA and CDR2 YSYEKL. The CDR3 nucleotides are TGCGCCAGCAGCCAAGATCTTACAGGGCCCGAGCAGTACTTC. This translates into CASSQDLTGPEQYF.

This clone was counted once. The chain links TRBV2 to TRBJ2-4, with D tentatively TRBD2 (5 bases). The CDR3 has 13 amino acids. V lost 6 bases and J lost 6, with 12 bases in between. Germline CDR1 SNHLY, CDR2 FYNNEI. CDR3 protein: CASSLEEANIQYF. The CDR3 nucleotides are TGTGCCAGCAGCTTGGAGGAGGCAAACATTCAGTACTTC.

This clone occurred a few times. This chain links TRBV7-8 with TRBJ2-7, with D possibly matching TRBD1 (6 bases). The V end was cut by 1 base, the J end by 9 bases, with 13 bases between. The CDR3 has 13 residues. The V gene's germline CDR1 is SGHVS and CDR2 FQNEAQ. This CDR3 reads CASSLDQGQGQYF. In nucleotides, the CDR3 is TGTGCCAGCAGCTTAGACCAGGGGCAAGGGCAGTACTTC. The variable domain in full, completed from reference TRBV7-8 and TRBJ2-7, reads GAGVSQSPRYKVAKRGQDVALRCDPISGHVSLFWYQQALGQGPEFLTYFQNEAQLDKSGLPSDRFFAERPEGSVSTLKIQRTQQEDSAVYLCASSLDQGQGQYFGPGTRLTVT.

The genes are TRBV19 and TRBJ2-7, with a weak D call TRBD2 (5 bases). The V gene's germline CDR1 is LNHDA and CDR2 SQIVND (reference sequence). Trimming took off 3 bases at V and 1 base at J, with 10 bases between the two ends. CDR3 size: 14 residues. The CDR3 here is CASSISGSSYEQYF. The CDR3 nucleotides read TGTGCCAGTAGTATTTCGGGGTCATCCTACGAGCAGTACTTC. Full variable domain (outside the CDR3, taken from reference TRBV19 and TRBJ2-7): DGGITQSPKYLFRKEGQNVTLSCEQNLNHDAMYWYRQDPGQGLRLIYYSQIVNDFQKGDIAEGYSVSREKKESFPLTVTSAQKNPTAFYLCASSISGSSYEQYFGPGTRLTVT.

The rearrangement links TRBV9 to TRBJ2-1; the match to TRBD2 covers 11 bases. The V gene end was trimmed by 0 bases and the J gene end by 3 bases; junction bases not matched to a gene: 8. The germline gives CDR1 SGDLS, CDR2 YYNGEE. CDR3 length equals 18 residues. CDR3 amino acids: CASSVVAGGHNLYNEQFF. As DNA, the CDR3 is TGTGCCAGCAGCGTAGTAGCGGGAGGGCATAACCTCTACAATGAGCAGTTCTTC.

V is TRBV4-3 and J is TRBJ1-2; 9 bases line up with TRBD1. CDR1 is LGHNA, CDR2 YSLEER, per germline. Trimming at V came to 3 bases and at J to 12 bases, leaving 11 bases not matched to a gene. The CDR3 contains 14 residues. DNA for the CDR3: TGCGCCAGCAGCCAGGCCGGGACAGGGTCTTCGCACACCTTC. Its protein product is CASSQAGTGSSHTF.

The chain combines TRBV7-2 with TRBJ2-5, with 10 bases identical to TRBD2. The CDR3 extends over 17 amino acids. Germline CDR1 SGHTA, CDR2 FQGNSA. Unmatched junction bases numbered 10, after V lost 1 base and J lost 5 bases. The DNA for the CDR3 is TGTGCCAGCAGCTTAGGAGCGGGAGGGCCCGGGATGGAGACCCAGTACTTC. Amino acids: CASSLGAGGPGMETQYF.

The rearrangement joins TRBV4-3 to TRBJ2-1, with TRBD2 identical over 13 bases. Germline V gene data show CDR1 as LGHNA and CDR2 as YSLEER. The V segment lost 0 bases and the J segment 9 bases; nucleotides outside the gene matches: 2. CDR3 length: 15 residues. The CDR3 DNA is TGCGCCAGCAGCCAAGAACTAGCGGGAGGGGGTGAGCAGTTCTTC. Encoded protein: CASSQELAGGGEQFF.

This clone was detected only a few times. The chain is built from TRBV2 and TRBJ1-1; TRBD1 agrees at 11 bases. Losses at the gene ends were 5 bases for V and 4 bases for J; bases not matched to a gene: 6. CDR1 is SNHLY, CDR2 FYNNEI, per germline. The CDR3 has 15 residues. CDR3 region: CASSIGQGASTEAFF. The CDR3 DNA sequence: TGTGCCAGCAGTATAGGACAGGGGGCAAGCACTGAAGCTTTCTTT.

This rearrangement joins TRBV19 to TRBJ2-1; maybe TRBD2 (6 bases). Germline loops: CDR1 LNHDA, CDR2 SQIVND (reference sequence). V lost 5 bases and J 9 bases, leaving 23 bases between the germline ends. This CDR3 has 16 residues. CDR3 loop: CASSGGFLGGIGEQFF. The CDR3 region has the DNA TGTGCCAGTAGTGGTGGGTTCCTGGGGGGAATTGGTGAGCAGTTCTTC.